This TCR beta chain was documented in a study of cytomegalovirus exposure and HLA in healthy donors. This CDR3 contains 16 residues. In germline, CDR1 is KGHSY, CDR2 FQNENV. V was clipped by 2 bases and J by 3 bases, with 14 bases between them. A multiplex PCR was run with 60 Vbeta primers and 13 Jbeta primers. The assay was immunoSEQ multiplex PCR, and TCRdb's table has in-frame clones only and misses some. The sample shows 60,000 to 75,000 clones, 70% to 80% of them seen only once. The specimen was PBMCs. The J gene is TRBJ2-1, the V gene TRBV16, with D possibly matching TRBD1 (6 bases). The clonotype originates from a man aged 18 to 30 in good health and CMV-seropositive. The CDR3 reads CASSQGGPELYNEQFF. Written as DNA, the CDR3 is TGTGCCAGCAGCCAAGGGGGCCCTGAACTCTACAATGAGCAGTTCTTC.